The clone carrying this T cell receptor (beta chain) occurred once. As processed by the authors: Reference gene primer amplification in the assay estimated nucleated cell counts. Assay: immunoSEQ multiplex PCR; the TCRdb copy retains only in-frame clones and omits some. The DNA was the basis for D and trimming; V, J and clone size are from that table. Here the sample spans around 76,000 clones, around 89% being singletons. From germline, CDR1 is SGHNT and CDR2 YYREEE (reference sequence). Unmatched junction bases numbered 5, after V lost 3 bases and J lost 5 bases. This CDR3 has 14 amino acids. These data originate in a study of blood T cell repertoires in COVID-19. Study context: Samples came from the United States, Italy and Spain, spanning acute and convalescent COVID-19. Nucleic acid was either cDNA or gDNA, and it came from T cells, B-cell-depleted T cells, or PBMCs.

The V call is TRBV5-4, the J call TRBJ1-1, with TRBD1 matching over 9 bases. Sequencing was performed on peripheral blood. The TCR was taken from a man between 60 and 75 years old with acute or convalescent COVID-19. The CDR3: CASSSPDRGTEAFF. As DNA, the CDR3 is TGTGCCAGCAGCTCGCCTGACAGGGGGACTGAAGCTTTCTTT.